These 12 T cell receptor beta chains share one sample of origin, sequenced in a study of blood T cell repertoires in COVID-19. Method: immunoSEQ multiplex PCR; TCRdb's copy keeps in-frame clones and lacks some. The repertoire holds around 200,000 clones, with 75% to 85% as singletons. Sequenced sample: peripheral blood. These receptors all stem from a woman aged 25-40 years with COVID-19, enrolled during active disease.

The rearrangement joins TRBV6-6 to TRBJ2-2; TRBD2 agrees at 9 bases. This CDR3 comprises 15 residues. V dropped 7 bases and J dropped 6; count of bases not matched to a gene: 9. The V gene's germline CDR1 is MNHNY and CDR2 SVGAGI (reference sequence). The CDR3 coding sequence is TGTGCCAGCATAGGAATAGCGGGAGTAGCCGGGGAGCTGTTTTTT. This gives the protein CASIGIAGVAGELFF.

The sample holds a few counts of this clone. The chain has TRBV7-6 and TRBJ2-2, with 11 bases identical to TRBD2. Germline V gene data show CDR1 as SGHVS and CDR2 as FNYEAQ. Trimming removed 4 bases from V and 4 bases from J; junction bases left unmatched: 8. There are 17 residues in the CDR3. CDR3 DNA: TGTGCCAGCAGCTCGCGACCTGGACTAGCGGGCACCGGGGAGCTGTTTTTT. As protein: CASSSRPGLAGTGELFF.

This chain links TRBV6-5 with TRBJ1-2; D possibly corresponds to TRBD1 (5 bases). The CDR3 covers 13 residues. V shed 5 bases and J shed 4 bases, with 11 bases lying between them. The germline CDR1 and CDR2 sequences are MNHEY and SVGAGI. This CDR3 is CASSPGVIYGYTF. DNA for the CDR3: TGTGCCAGCAGTCCGGGGGTTATCTATGGCTACACCTTC.

This chain connects TRBV19 to TRBJ1-6, with no clear D. The germline CDR1 and CDR2 sequences are LNHDA and SQIVND (reference sequence). Trimming took off 3 bases at V and 5 bases at J, with 5 bases between the two ends. The CDR3 loop spans 13 amino acids. CDR3 sequence reads: CASSMRDNSPLHF. The CDR3 nucleotides read TGTGCCAGTAGTATGAGGGATAATTCACCCCTCCACTTT.

The V and J genes are TRBV4-3 and TRBJ2-2, with D maybe TRBD1 (5 bases). V lost 0 bases and J lost 5, with 19 bases in between. The CDR3 sequence is 18 residues long. The V gene's germline CDR1 is LGHNA and CDR2 YSLEER. CDR3 coding DNA: TGCGCCAGCAGCCAAGATGTAGTAGGGGATGAAGGAACCGGGGAGCTGTTTTTT. Translating it yields CASSQDVVGDEGTGELFF.

The J gene is TRBJ2-7, the V gene TRBV30; the match to TRBD2 covers 7 bases. The V gene end was trimmed by 0 bases and the J gene end by 7 bases; junction bases not matched to a gene: 6. There are 13 residues in the CDR3. The germline gives CDR1 GTSNPN, CDR2 SVGIG (reference sequence). This CDR3 reads CAWSVGVAGEQYF. CDR3 in DNA: TGTGCCTGGAGTGTTGGGGTAGCGGGTGAGCAGTACTTC.

This sequence joins TRBV21-1 and TRBJ1-5; the table's D call, TRBD1, has no DNA check behind it. TRBV21-1 is assigned pseudogene status. The CDR3 totals 16 residues. The CDR3 sequence is CASSILMDRPNQPQHF. CDR3 bases: TGTGCCAGCAGCATTCTGATGGACAGACCCAATCAGCCCCAGCATTTT.

The CDR3 DNA sequence: TGTGCCAGTAGTATGGCCGGTGGGGAGCCCGCTTCAACTAATGAAAAACTGTTTTTT. Translating it yields CASSMAGGEPASTNEKLFF. This chain links TRBV19 with TRBJ1-4; D is unresolved. The germline V gene encodes CDR1 LNHDA and CDR2 SQIVND (reference sequence). CDR3 length equals 19 residues. The V end was cut by 3 bases, the J end by 0 bases, with 20 bases between.

The chain couples TRBV27 to TRBJ2-3, with D possibly matching TRBD2 (6 bases). Between the trimmed V and J ends, which lost 5 bases and 6 bases, there was a span of 18 bases. The length of the CDR3 is 15 residues. Germline V gene sequence: CDR1 MNHEY, CDR2 SMNVEV (reference sequence). As DNA, the CDR3 is TGTGCCAGCAGTCCCGCGCCCTCCCGGGGGGATACGCAGTATTTT. Its protein is CASSPAPSRGDTQYF.

The rearrangement links TRBV7-9 to TRBJ2-7; D is unresolved. The germline gives CDR1 SEHNR, CDR2 FQNEAQ (reference sequence). The CDR3 loop spans 15 amino acids. Trimming left V 7 bases short and J 5 bases short, with 21 bases between. In DNA, the CDR3 is TGTGCCAGCACCGACTCATTAACACTTTTCGACGAGCAGTACTTC. As protein: CASTDSLTLFDEQYF.

The CDR3 loop is CASRVVSWSTDTQYF. In DNA, the CDR3 is TGTGCCAGCAGGGTGGTGAGTTGGAGCACAGATACGCAGTATTTT. This rearrangement joins TRBV6-5 to TRBJ2-3, with D uncertain. This CDR3 comprises 15 residues. The V gene lost 6 bases and the J gene lost 0 bases, with 13 bases spanning the gap. Germline CDR1 and CDR2: MNHEY and SVGAGI.

This clone was detected once. This rearrangement joins TRBV3-1 (or the pseudogene TRBV3-2) to TRBJ1-1; D gene ambiguous. V was pared by 0 bases and J by 1 base, with 6 bases between. Per the germline V gene, CDR1 is LGHDT and CDR2 is YNNKEL (reference sequence). The CDR3 loop spans 14 amino acids. CDR3 bases: TGTGCCAGCAGCCAAGATAGATCGAACACTGAAGCTTTCTTT. It translates to CASSQDRSNTEAFF.